This entry describes one T cell receptor (beta chain). Antigen unknown. V was shortened by 1 base and J by 4 bases, with 5 bases between the two germline ends. The CDR3 is 12 amino acids. In germline, CDR1 is SEHNR, CDR2 FQNEAQ (reference sequence). Attachment of unique molecular identifiers was made to individual cDNA molecules. Each CDR3 protein gets one entry after TCRdb re-called the 5' RACE reads with MiXCR. Of under 85,000 distinct CDR3 sequences in the sample, 13% to 15% were seen once. This entry belongs to a study of early T cells in non-severe SARS-CoV-2 infection. Study in general: RNA in bulk from unsorted whole blood was sequenced, and chains were unpaired. Findings of the study overall: A preference for anti-spike CD8 responses marked VDJdb matching, which missed private and CD4 specificities.

The rearrangement uses TRBV7-9 and TRBJ2-7; D not certain. Sequencing used whole blood. This clonotype was obtained from an adult who was a healthcare worker with PCR-confirmed SARS-CoV-2 infection or an uninfected control (not recorded which). CDR3 sequence (DNA): TGTGCCAGCAGCTTAGTTCGTTACGAGCAGTACTTC. It is translated as CASSLVRYEQYF.